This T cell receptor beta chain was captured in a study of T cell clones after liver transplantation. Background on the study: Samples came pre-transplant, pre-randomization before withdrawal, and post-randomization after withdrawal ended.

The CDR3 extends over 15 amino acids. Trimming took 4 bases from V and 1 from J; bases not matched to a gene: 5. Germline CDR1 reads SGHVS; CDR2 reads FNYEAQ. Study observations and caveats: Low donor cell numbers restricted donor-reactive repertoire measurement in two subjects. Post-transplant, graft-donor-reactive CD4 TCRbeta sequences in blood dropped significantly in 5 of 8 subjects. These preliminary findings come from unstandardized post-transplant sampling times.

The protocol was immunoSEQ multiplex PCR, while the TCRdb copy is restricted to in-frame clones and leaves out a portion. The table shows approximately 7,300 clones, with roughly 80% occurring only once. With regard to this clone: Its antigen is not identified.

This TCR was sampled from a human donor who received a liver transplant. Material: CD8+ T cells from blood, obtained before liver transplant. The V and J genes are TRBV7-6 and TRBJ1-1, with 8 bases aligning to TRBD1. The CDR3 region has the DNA TGTGCCAGCAGCTCCCGGACAGGGCCGAACACTGAAGCTTTCTTT. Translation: CASSSRTGPNTEAFF.